Presented here are 26 T cell receptor beta chains from one specimen sequenced in a study of metastatic and nonmetastatic thyroid tumors (dated by TCRdb to 2020 to 2021). None of the patients had been given any treatment before thyroid surgery. Libraries came from PCR. The run used an Illumina HiSeq 4000. The public sequencing data were trimmed at Q25 with fastp and processed into clonotypes with MiXCR by TCRdb, which kept only in-frame beta chains. The sample data list about 27,000 clones, and about 15% of these were observed just once. The ten largest account for approximately 14% of the sample. Sequences were obtained from blood. Receptors originate from a male donor with papillary thyroid cancer or a benign thyroid nodule (not recorded which). Some clones in this sample may be carry-over from other donors' samples.

The J gene is TRBJ2-7, the V gene TRBV18; TRBD1 matches 8 bases. With V trimmed by 1 base and J by 0 bases, 8 bases remained unmatched. Germline V gene lookup returns CDR1 KGHSH and CDR2 LQKENI. The CDR3 has 17 residues. In DNA, the CDR3 is TGTGCCAGCTCACCACTCAACCCGGGACAGGACTCCTACGAGCAGTACTTC. Its protein is CASSPLNPGQDSYEQYF.

This clone ranks as medium-sized. This rearrangement joins TRBV30 to TRBJ2-3; 11 nucleotides agree with TRBD1. The CDR3 is 15 residues long. Germline V gene lookup returns CDR1 GTSNPN and CDR2 SVGIG (reference sequence). V dropped 0 bases and J dropped 6; count of bases not matched to a gene: 5. CDR3 loop: CAWSVGTGGLDTQYF. The CDR3 DNA sequence: TGTGCCTGGAGTGTAGGGACAGGGGGTTTGGATACGCAGTATTTT. Together with reference TRBV30 and TRBJ2-3, the CDR3 gives the full variable domain: SQTIHQWPATLVQPVGSPLSLECTVEGTSNPNLYWYRQAAGRGLQLLFYSVGIGQISSEVPQNLSASRPQDRQFILSSKKLLLSDSGFYLCAWSVGTGGLDTQYFGPGTRLTVL.

This clone was recorded many times. The chain combines TRBV12-3 or TRBV12-4 with TRBJ2-2, with D perhaps matching TRBD2 (6 bases). The CDR3 contains 18 residues. V gave up 6 bases and J gave up 7 bases, with 27 bases separating them. This CDR3 reads CASSPTLVGGVKGGELFF. The CDR3 DNA follows: TGTGCCAGCAGCCCGACCCTTGTGGGAGGTGTTAAAGGCGGGGAGCTGTTTTTT.

The chain recombines TRBV11-2 with TRBJ2-1; D possibly corresponds to TRBD1 (5 bases). The V and J ends lost 6 bases and 8 bases respectively, with 11 bases between them. From germline, CDR1 is SGHAT and CDR2 FQNNGV. CDR3 size: 12 residues. CDR3 sequence (DNA): TGTGCCAGCAGGGGGCAGGACGATGAGCAGTTCTTC. Its translation is CASRGQDDEQFF.

This clone was observed a few times. This clone may be a read error of a much larger clone one base away. CDR3: CASSPRDFQETRYF. The CDR3 nucleotides are TGTGCCAGCAGTCCACGGGACTTCCAAGAGACCCGGTACTTC. The chain uses TRBV28 and TRBJ2-5; tentatively, D is TRBD2 (6 bases). Germline lookup yields CDR1 MDHEN and CDR2 SYDVKM. CDR3 length: 14 residues. The full variable domain, its missing parts supplied by reference TRBV28 and TRBJ2-5, is DVKVTQSSRYLVKRTGEKVFLECVQDMDHENMFWYRQDPGLGLRLIYFSYDVKMKEKGDIPEGYSVSREKKERFSLILESASTNQTSMYLCASSPRDFQETRYFGPGTRLLVL.

This clone was observed many times. V gene TRBV6-1 combines with J gene TRBJ2-1; possible D gene TRBD1, 5 bases. The CDR3 contains 16 residues. V was shortened by 2 bases and J by 6 bases, with 17 bases between the two germline ends. Per germline, CDR1 MNHNS and CDR2 SASEGT. Written as DNA, the CDR3 is TGTGCCAGCAGTGAAAGGTTGGTACAGGCCCTCAATGAGCAGTTCTTC. This codes for CASSERLVQALNEQFF.

This clone occurred many times. The V and J genes are TRBV4-1 and TRBJ2-7, with 11 bases that match TRBD2. CDR1 is MGHRA, CDR2 YSYEKL, per germline. The CDR3 spans 15 residues. With V trimmed by 0 bases and J by 4 bases, 2 bases remained unmatched. The CDR3: CASSQDRTSGYEQYF. The CDR3 DNA reads TGCGCCAGCAGCCAAGATCGGACTAGCGGGTACGAGCAGTACTTC.

The chain recombines TRBV7-2 with TRBJ2-2; D perhaps matches TRBD2 (6 bases). Germline values: CDR1 SGHTA, CDR2 FQGNSA. Trimming cost V 2 bases and J 9 bases, with 10 bases left between them. The CDR3 is 13 amino acids. The CDR3 coding sequence is TGTGCCAGCAGCTTACGGAGGGAAAGGGAGCTGTTTTTT. Translating it yields CASSLRRERELFF.

This clone came up many times. The J gene is TRBJ2-3, the V gene TRBV27; D uncertain. This CDR3 has 13 residues. Trimming shortened V by 3 bases and J by 6 bases, and 10 bases separated the two germline ends. In germline, CDR1 is MNHEY, CDR2 SMNVEV (reference sequence). In nucleotides, the CDR3 is TGTGCCAGCAGTTTCGTGGGTCTGGATACGCAGTATTTT. It codes for CASSFVGLDTQYF.

V gene TRBV7-9 combines with J gene TRBJ1-3; D is unresolved. Germline V gives CDR1 SEHNR, CDR2 FQNEAQ (reference sequence). CDR3 length equals 13 residues. The germline V and J ends were trimmed by 5 bases and 4 bases, with 9 bases remaining between them. DNA of the CDR3: TGTGCCAGCAGCCTACCGGGGGGAAACACCATATATTTT. Amino acids: CASSLPGGNTIYF.

This clone was detected ten times or more. The chain recombines TRBV7-9 with TRBJ2-1, with 7 nucleotides matching TRBD2. Per germline, CDR1 SEHNR and CDR2 FQNEAQ (reference sequence). This CDR3 region has 15 residues. After removal of 7 bases from V and 6 bases from J, the junction contained 12 bases not matched to a gene. CDR3 sequence: CASTDRGEGRNEQFF. In DNA form, the CDR3 reads TGTGCCAGCACGGACCGGGGGGAGGGCCGCAATGAGCAGTTCTTC. The full variable domain, with the rest looked up from reference TRBV7-9 and TRBJ2-1, is DTGVSQNPRHKITKRGQNVTFRCDPISEHNRLYWYRQTLGQGPEFLTYFQNEAQLEKSRLLSDRFSAERPKGSFSTLEIQRTEQGDSAMYLCASTDRGEGRNEQFFGPGTRLTVL.

This clone has a count of ten or more. The rearrangement joins TRBV6-1 to TRBJ2-2, with 9 bases matching TRBD1. Germline assignment: CDR1 MNHNS and CDR2 SASEGT. After removal of 4 bases from V and 4 bases from J, the junction contained 4 bases not matched to a gene. The CDR3 totals 15 residues. The CDR3 is CASSAQGASTGELFF. CDR3 nucleotides: TGTGCCAGCAGTGCACAGGGGGCGAGCACCGGGGAGCTGTTTTTT.

Comments on this clone: Its ends do not fully match the called genes, so a read error is possible. The sample has other DNA sequences that encode this CDR3 too. The chain recombines TRBV6-1 with TRBJ2-3, with D possibly being TRBD2 (7 bases). Germline loops: CDR1 MNHNS, CDR2 SASEGT. This CDR3 has 14 amino acids. This CDR3 is CASRASGRTDTQYF. CDR3 sequence (DNA): TGTGCCAGCAGGGCTAGCGGTAGGACAGATACGCAATATTTT.

This clone was recorded at least ten times. V usage is TRBV5-1 and J usage is TRBJ2-1; D is perhaps TRBD2 (5 bases). V was shortened by 4 bases and J by 2 bases, with 16 bases between the two germline ends. CDR3 length: 16 residues. The germline gives CDR1 SGHRS, CDR2 YFSETQ. The CDR3 DNA sequence: TGCGCCAGCAGCCCGCCTGTAGCGCCTACCTACAATGAGCAGTTCTTC. This sequence encodes CASSPPVAPTYNEQFF.

This clone is medium-sized in the sample. The genes are TRBV19 and TRBJ1-3, with unresolved D. The CDR3 covers 15 residues. The germline CDR1 and CDR2 sequences are LNHDA and SQIVND (reference sequence). Trimming shortened V by 5 bases and J by 0 bases, and 11 bases separated the two germline ends. The CDR3 loop is CASSSAIVSGNTIYF. Written as DNA, the CDR3 is TGTGCCAGTAGTTCCGCGATTGTCTCTGGAAACACCATATATTTT.

The V call is TRBV11-2, the J call TRBJ2-1; a weak D match, TRBD1 (5 bases). Trimming stripped 8 bases from V and 0 bases from J, with 11 bases between. Germline values: CDR1 SGHAT, CDR2 FQNNGV. The CDR3 has 14 amino acids. The CDR3 DNA reads TGTGCCAGCCTAGGGGTAAGCTCCTACAATGAGCAGTTCTTC. It codes for CASLGVSSYNEQFF.

The chain recombines TRBV20-1 with TRBJ2-7; 8 nucleotides match TRBD1. After removal of 5 bases from V and 2 bases from J, the junction contained 11 bases not matched to a gene. The CDR3 covers 15 residues. The V gene's germline CDR1 is DFQATT and CDR2 SNEGSKA (reference sequence). The CDR3 region is CSAYSGQGNTYEQYF. CDR3 DNA: TGCAGTGCTTACTCCGGACAGGGTAATACCTACGAGCAGTACTTC.

This clone was counted many times. The V gene is TRBV11-2, the J gene TRBJ1-3, with D perhaps matching TRBD1 (5 bases). The germline V gene has CDR1 SGHAT and CDR2 FQNNGV. V gave up 1 base and J gave up 1 base, with 8 bases separating them. The CDR3 is made up of 15 amino acids. This CDR3 is CASSLGGSSGNTIYF. The CDR3 nucleotides read TGTGCCAGCAGCTTAGGGGGGAGTTCTGGAAACACCATATATTTT.

This clone was observed at least ten times. The chain couples TRBV7-8 to TRBJ2-1; 9 bases line up with TRBD2. The trim removed 5 bases at V and 0 bases at J, leaving 2 bases unmatched. CDR3 length: 15 residues. Germline lookup yields CDR1 SGHVS and CDR2 FQNEAQ. The CDR3 here is CASSLSGSSYNEQFF. The CDR3 nucleotides read TGTGCCAGCAGCCTTAGCGGGAGCTCCTACAATGAGCAGTTCTTC.

This clone was found many times. The J gene is TRBJ1-5, the V gene TRBV6-1; possibly TRBD1 for D (6 bases). This CDR3 contains 16 residues. Trimming shortened V by 3 bases and J by 4 bases, and 16 bases separated the two germline ends. Per the germline V gene, CDR1 is MNHNS and CDR2 is SASEGT. The CDR3 region has the DNA TGTGCCAGCAGTGACCACAGGGTCGGTCCAAATCAGCCCCAGCATTTT. Translating it yields CASSDHRVGPNQPQHF.

This clone came up many times. The genes are TRBV4-1 and TRBJ2-1, with 8 bases lining up with TRBD2. The CDR3 is made up of 15 amino acids. The germline V gene encodes CDR1 MGHRA and CDR2 YSYEKL. J lost 6 bases, V lost 1 base, and 5 bases had no gene match. This CDR3 reads CASSQGTSWINEQFF. The CDR3 DNA follows: TGCGCCAGCAGCCAAGGGACTAGCTGGATCAATGAGCAGTTCTTC.

The chain combines TRBV6-5 with TRBJ2-3, with a tentative D call TRBD1 (5 bases). With the DNA end fitting TRBJ1-5 better, the J assignment may be wrong. Germline values: CDR1 MNHEY, CDR2 SVGAGI. CDR3 length: 16 residues. The CDR3 loop is CASSYIGRGVADTQHF. The DNA for the CDR3 is TGTGCCAGCAGTTACATCGGAAGGGGTGTGGCAGATACGCAGCATTTT.

This clone was recorded many times. Because the CDR3 is missing its conserved closing phenylalanine or tryptophan, this is likely a read error. This rearrangement joins TRBV5-1 to TRBJ2-1; 12 positions agree with TRBD1. The CDR3 covers 17 residues. The V gene end was trimmed by 0 bases and the J gene end by 5 bases; junction bases not matched to a gene: 6. From germline, CDR1 is SGHRS and CDR2 YFSETQ. For the CDR3, the DNA is TGCGCCAGCAGCTTGGTCCCCCGGGACAGGGGGCACAATGAGCAGTTCCTC. Protein sequence: CASSLVPRDRGHNEQFL.

This clone has ten or more counts. The DNA of the CDR3 is TGTGCCAGCTCACCTCCGGGACTAGCGGGGGGGCGAGGTGAGCAGTTCTTC. This sequence encodes CASSPPGLAGGRGEQFF. This rearrangement joins TRBV18 to TRBJ2-1; TRBD2 matches 16 bases. Losses at the gene ends were 3 bases for V and 9 bases for J; bases not matched to a gene: 8. The germline V gene has CDR1 KGHSH and CDR2 LQKENI. CDR3 length: 17 residues. The full variable domain, rest sourced from reference TRBV18 and TRBJ2-1, is NAGVMQNPRHLVRRRGQEARLRCSPMKGHSHVYWYRQLPEEGLKFMVYLQKENIIDESGMPKERFSAEFPKEGPSILRIQQVVRGDSAAYFCASSPPGLAGGRGEQFFGPGTRLTVL.

This clone was seen repeatedly, ten times or more. With a much larger clone just one base away, this may be a read error. The chain carries TRBV6-1 and TRBJ1-4; no firm D call. CDR1 MNHNS and CDR2 SASEGT come from the germline V gene. This CDR3 is 14 amino acids long. V was cut by 11 bases and J by 1 base, with 14 bases left in between. The CDR3 reads CARALWETNEKLFF. In DNA form, the CDR3 reads TGTGCCCGCGCTTTATGGGAAACTAATGAAAAACTGTTTTTT.

This clone was seen ten or more times. It may be a read error: a sequence one base away is much more abundant. This sequence joins TRBV6-1 and TRBJ2-2; 9 bases match TRBD2. The CDR3 extends over 17 amino acids. Trimming took 10 bases from V and 4 from J; bases not matched to a gene: 16. Germline V gives CDR1 MNHNS, CDR2 SASEGT. CDR3 coding DNA: TGTGCCACCAGAGAGGGCGGGAGGGCCTCGGTCACCGGGGAGCTGTTTTTT. Translation gives CATREGGRASVTGELFF.